The present entry profiles one TCR beta chain with its context. This sample was taken from a study of blood T cell repertoires in COVID-19. Overall study context: Both acute and convalescent COVID-19 samples were obtained from the United States, Italy and Spain. T cells, B-cell-depleted T cells, or PBMCs supplied cDNA or gDNA.

As processed by the authors: Amplifying reference gene primers gave estimates of nucleated cell counts. Libraries were prepared by immunoSEQ multiplex PCR; TCRdb keeps only in-frame clonotypes and omits some of them. That table supplies the V and J calls and clone size; D and trimming were determined from the DNA. Among some 110,000 clones listed, about four fifths were seen once. The CDR3 totals 16 residues. V was clipped by 5 bases and J by 5 bases, with 21 bases between them. Germline assignment: CDR1 SEHNR and CDR2 FQNEAQ (reference sequence). The chain combines TRBV7-9 with TRBJ2-5, with D possibly TRBD2 on 5 matching bases. The sample taken for sequencing was peripheral blood. This TCR came from a woman in her seventies with acute or convalescent COVID-19. DNA for the CDR3: TGTGCCAGCAGCGTATACATCGGGGTTATAAGGGAGACCCAGTACTTC. This translates into CASSVYIGVIRETQYF.